This T cell receptor beta chain was recorded in a study of cytomegalovirus exposure and HLA in healthy donors. Germline loops: CDR1 SGHTA, CDR2 FQGNSA. V lost 5 bases, J lost 1 base, and 8 bases lay in between. The length of the CDR3 is 13 residues. A multiplex PCR was run with 60 Vbeta primers and 13 Jbeta primers. Only in-frame clones appear in the TCRdb table, and some are missing; sequencing was by immunoSEQ multiplex PCR. This table has over 200,000 clones, around 89% appearing once. General observations from the study: Most likely, a cluster of highly shared sequence variants arose as a sequencing artifact. Later findings reportedly placed an Asian-associated ancestry cluster below the approximately 670-donor mean for N-insertions. According to a later analysis, most TCR beta chains associated with CMV appeared HLA-restricted.

Regarding this clone: Antigen: not known.

Sequenced: PBMCs. This clonotype was sampled from a woman aged 18-29 years in good health and CMV-seronegative. The chain employs TRBV7-2 and TRBJ1-1, with a weak D call TRBD1 (5 bases). CDR3 residues: CASSGTPNTEAFF. Here the CDR3 DNA reads TGTGCCAGCAGCGGGACTCCGAACACTGAAGCTTTCTTT.